Following are 20 T cell receptor beta chains from one sample sequenced in a study of T cell changes during pregnancy in multiple sclerosis. Some clones are missing from TCRdb's copy, which holds only in-frame ones; the method was immunoSEQ multiplex PCR. The repertoire includes approximately 74,000 clones, approximately 91% of them detected once, and less than 3.5% sits in the top ten. The specimen comprised peripheral blood, sampled before pregnancy. All receptors come from a female donor with multiple sclerosis, enrolled in a pregnancy study.

The J gene is TRBJ1-1, the V gene TRBV10-1; the D gene is possibly TRBD1 (5 bases). The length of the CDR3 is 15 residues. Germline values: CDR1 WNHNN, CDR2 SYGVQD (reference sequence). Trimming removed 5 bases at V and 4 bases at J, with 17 bases between. CDR3 sequence: CASSLGRAEGTEAFF. The CDR3 DNA sequence: TGCGCCAGCAGTCTGGGCAGGGCGGAGGGCACTGAAGCTTTCTTT.

This clone was seen just once. The chain joins TRBV9 to TRBJ2-1; 12 bases are shared with TRBD2. CDR1 and CDR2 from the germline V gene are SGDLS and YYNGEE. Trimming removed 3 bases from V and 5 bases from J; junction bases left unmatched: 3. This CDR3 is 15 amino acids long. CDR3 sequence (DNA): TGTGCCAGCAGCGGAAGACTAGCGGGGGACAATGAGCAGTTCTTC. This codes for CASSGRLAGDNEQFF.

The rearrangement joins TRBV11-3 to TRBJ2-3; 10 bases fit TRBD2. The CDR3 has 17 residues. Germline V gives CDR1 SGHNT, CDR2 YENEEA. Trimming took 3 bases from V and 0 from J; bases not matched to a gene: 6. CDR3 DNA: TGTGCCAGCAGCTTGGGGACTAGCGCCTATAGCACAGATACGCAGTATTTT. Protein: CASSLGTSAYSTDTQYF.

A single count supports this clone. The gene calls are TRBV7-9 and TRBJ2-3; no definite D call. The V gene's germline CDR1 is SEHNR and CDR2 FQNEAQ (reference sequence). V was shortened by 5 bases and J by 6 bases, with 21 bases between the two germline ends. The CDR3 has 16 residues. The CDR3 spells CASSPRLAINDDTQYF. In DNA form, the CDR3 reads TGTGCCAGCAGCCCAAGACTCGCCATCAATGATGATACGCAGTATTTT.

This clone was detected only once. The rearrangement uses TRBV25-1 and TRBJ1-3; 7 bases map to TRBD1. The CDR3 consists of 15 residues. J lost 3 bases, V lost 7 bases, and 9 bases had no gene match. Germline V gene sequence: CDR1 MGHDK, CDR2 SYGVNS. The chain's CDR3 is CASTPTGSSGNTIYF. The CDR3 DNA is TGTGCCAGCACCCCGACAGGGAGTAGTGGAAACACCATATATTTT.

In its sample, this clone was seen a few times. V is TRBV2 and J is TRBJ1-2, with TRBD1 matching over 7 bases. The CDR3 consists of 13 residues. V shed 4 bases and J 4 bases; nucleotides not matched to a gene: 3. CDR1 and CDR2 from the germline V gene are SNHLY and FYNNEI. The CDR3 DNA sequence: TGTGCCAGCAGTGTGAGGGGGCCCTATGGCTACACCTTC. Protein: CASSVRGPYGYTF. Full variable domain (missing parts from reference TRBV2 and TRBJ1-2): EPEVTQTPSHQVTQMGQEVILRCVPISNHLYFYWYRQILGQKVEFLVSFYNNEISEKSEIFDDQFSVERPDGSNFTLKIRSTKLEDSAMYFCASSVRGPYGYTFGSGTRLTVV.

The rearrangement links TRBV25-1 to TRBJ2-1; TRBD1 is a possible D gene (6 bases). This CDR3 is built from 17 residues. Germline V lookup: CDR1 MGHDK, CDR2 SYGVNS. Trimming stripped 7 bases from V and 0 bases from J, with 19 bases between. The CDR3 coding sequence is TGTGCCAGCAACGACCCCACAGGGTTGAGCTCCTACAATGAGCAGTTCTTC. Amino acids: CASNDPTGLSSYNEQFF.

V is TRBV18 and J is TRBJ2-2, with a tentative D call TRBD1 (6 bases). V lost 3 bases to trimming and J lost 0 bases, with 8 bases between them. Germline loops: CDR1 KGHSH, CDR2 LQKENI. CDR3 length: 15 residues. CDR3 sequence reads: CASSPDRSNTGELFF. The CDR3 DNA reads TGTGCCAGCTCACCGGACAGATCGAACACCGGGGAGCTGTTTTTT.

This chain links TRBV18 with TRBJ2-7, with 8 bases that match TRBD1. Germline CDR1 reads KGHSH; CDR2 reads LQKENI. CDR3 size: 16 residues. V was clipped by 2 bases and J by 0 bases; unmatched bases: 6. As DNA, the CDR3 is TGTGCCAGCTCACCAAGGACAGGGATGGCCTCCTACGAGCAGTACTTC. This sequence encodes CASSPRTGMASYEQYF. The whole variable domain, remainder taken from reference TRBV18 and TRBJ2-7, is NAGVMQNPRHLVRRRGQEARLRCSPMKGHSHVYWYRQLPEEGLKFMVYLQKENIIDESGMPKERFSAEFPKEGPSILRIQQVVRGDSAAYFCASSPRTGMASYEQYFGPGTRLTVT.

V usage is TRBV27 and J usage is TRBJ2-1; D is possibly TRBD2 (6 bases). CDR3 length: 15 residues. The germline gives CDR1 MNHEY, CDR2 SMNVEV (reference sequence). V lost 6 bases and J lost 4, with 16 bases in between. As DNA, the CDR3 is TGTGCCAGCAGGCTTGGGGGGAACTATTACAATGAGCAGTTCTTC. Residues: CASRLGGNYYNEQFF.

This chain links TRBV28 with TRBJ1-5; a possible D gene is TRBD1 (5 bases). There are 17 residues in the CDR3. Trimming removed 3 bases at V and 9 bases at J, with 24 bases between. Germline V gene data show CDR1 as MDHEN and CDR2 as SYDVKM. The CDR3 sequence: CASSFSGREGLIGPQHF. DNA of the CDR3: TGTGCCAGCAGTTTCTCGGGCAGGGAGGGACTAATTGGGCCCCAGCATTTT.

The CDR3 is CASSLDSETQGAFF. The CDR3 DNA sequence: TGCGCCAGCAGCTTGGACAGCGAAACCCAGGGAGCTTTCTTT. J is TRBJ1-1 and V is TRBV5-1, with TRBD1 as a possible D gene (5 bases). Germline assignment: CDR1 SGHRS and CDR2 YFSETQ. This CDR3 comprises 14 residues. Deletions cut 0 bases from V and 10 bases from J, with 16 bases between. Drawing the rest from reference TRBV5-1 and TRBJ1-1, the complete variable domain is KAGVTQTPRYLIKTRGQQVTLSCSPISGHRSVSWYQQTPGQGLQFLFEYFSETQRNKGNFPGRFSGRQFSNSRSEMNVSTLELGDSALYLCASSLDSETQGAFFGQGTRLTVV.

This chain links TRBV30 with TRBJ1-2, with D perhaps matching TRBD1 (6 bases). Germline loops: CDR1 GTSNPN, CDR2 SVGIG (reference sequence). The CDR3 is made up of 16 amino acids. V was trimmed by 0 bases and J by 8 bases, leaving 22 bases between them. The CDR3 nucleotides are TGTGCCTGGAGTGTTTTGGGGCTCTTGGGCAGGGGCGGCTACACCTTC. It translates to CAWSVLGLLGRGGYTF. Complete variable domain (other parts from reference TRBV30 and TRBJ1-2): SQTIHQWPATLVQPVGSPLSLECTVEGTSNPNLYWYRQAAGRGLQLLFYSVGIGQISSEVPQNLSASRPQDRQFILSSKKLLLSDSGFYLCAWSVLGLLGRGGYTFGSGTRLTVV.

J is TRBJ1-4 and V is TRBV6-1; D perhaps matches TRBD1 (5 bases). Trimming took 7 bases from V and 7 from J, leaving 19 bases between them. Germline V gene sequence: CDR1 MNHNS, CDR2 SASEGT. The CDR3 covers 15 residues. The CDR3, as DNA: TGTGCCAGCAACATGGAGGGGTCCCAGATTGAAAAACTGTTTTTT. It codes for CASNMEGSQIEKLFF.

The V call is TRBV6-5, the J call TRBJ1-2, with a tentative D call TRBD1 (6 bases). Germline values: CDR1 MNHEY, CDR2 SVGAGI. Trimming removed 6 bases from V and 8 bases from J, with 13 bases in between. The length of the CDR3 is 12 residues. The chain's CDR3 is CASSLPTGGYTF. The CDR3 coding sequence is TGTGCCAGCAGCCTCCCTACAGGGGGCTACACCTTC.

The CDR3 loop reads CASSARTQGNEQFF. The CDR3 bases are TGTGCCAGCAGCGCTCGGACACAGGGCAATGAGCAGTTCTTC. The rearrangement uses TRBV9 and TRBJ2-1; D perhaps matches TRBD1 (6 bases). The CDR3 is 14 residues long. V shed 3 bases and J shed 6 bases, with 13 bases lying between them. Germline CDR1 reads SGDLS; CDR2 reads YYNGEE.

J is TRBJ2-5 and V is TRBV19; D perhaps matches TRBD1 (5 bases). Germline V gene sequence: CDR1 LNHDA, CDR2 SQIVND (reference sequence). The CDR3 has 12 residues. Trimming shortened V by 6 bases and J by 7 bases, and 12 bases separated the two germline ends. The CDR3 region is CASSQGVGTQYF. CDR3 coding DNA: TGTGCCAGTAGCCAAGGGGTAGGGACCCAGTACTTC.

The chain couples TRBV5-6 to TRBJ2-7, with D possibly matching TRBD1 (6 bases). CDR1 and CDR2 (germline): SGHDT, YYEEEE. The CDR3 covers 13 residues. V lost 7 bases and J lost 0, with 11 bases in between. The CDR3 loop is CASYRDISYEQYF. CDR3 bases: TGTGCCAGCTACCGGGACATCTCCTACGAGCAGTACTTC.

This chain links TRBV9 with TRBJ2-7; 15 positions agree with TRBD2. CDR1 and CDR2 (germline): SGDLS, YYNGEE. CDR3 length equals 18 residues. The ends lost 0 bases at V and 6 bases at J; junction bases unmatched: 10. The CDR3 DNA reads as TGTGCCAGCAGCGTAGAAGGACTAGCGGGAGGGCCTTACACCGAGCAGTACTTC. Its translation: CASSVEGLAGGPYTEQYF.

The CDR3 DNA is TGTGCCAGCAGTCCTGGGACAGGTGTACCCTACGAGCAGTACTTC. Translated, it gives CASSPGTGVPYEQYF. The V gene is TRBV28, the J gene TRBJ2-7; 8 bases fit TRBD1. There are 15 residues in the CDR3. Germline V lookup: CDR1 MDHEN, CDR2 SYDVKM. J lost 2 bases, V lost 5 bases, and 8 bases had no gene match.